The subject of this entry is one T cell receptor beta chain. Its specificity is unknown. Sequencing used immunoSEQ multiplex PCR; TCRdb keeps in-frame clones, though not all of them. The profile shows 70,000 to 100,000 clones, approximately 86% of them singletons. These data are taken from a study of identifying expanded T cells in peripheral blood. CDR1 GTSNPN and CDR2 SVGIG come from the germline V gene (reference sequence). The V and J ends lost 0 bases and 0 bases respectively, with 9 bases between them. The CDR3 is made up of 15 amino acids. During the collection period, no donor immune events like infections were recorded. Study findings and constraints: Technical replicates showed around 1.2 changed clones; approximately two weeks about 16.4; four weeks 19. Across healthy donors, higher total template counts meant significantly greater roughly two-week count variance.

This chain links TRBV30 with TRBJ1-3; a weak D match, TRBD1 (5 bases). The sample was blood. This TCR derives from a person aged 18-70 years in good health. CDR3 residues: CAWSVGTFSGNTIYF. For the CDR3, the DNA is TGTGCCTGGAGTGTCGGGACCTTCTCTGGAAACACCATATATTTT.